A single sample is the source of the 17 T cell receptor beta chains below, sequenced in a study of blood T cell repertoires in COVID-19. Sequencing was performed with immunoSEQ multiplex PCR; in TCRdb, only in-frame clones are kept and a portion is missing. In the table there are about 240,000 clones, around 90% of which are singletons. Input material: peripheral blood. The receptors derive from a man aged 55 to 70 who had recovered from COVID-19.

J is TRBJ2-5 and V is TRBV28, with 10 positions matching TRBD2. Germline V CDR1 and CDR2: MDHEN, SYDVKM. The CDR3 totals 15 residues. V lost 3 bases, J lost 3 bases, and 4 bases stayed unmatched. CDR3 sequence (DNA): TGTGCCAGCAGTTTGATTAGCGGGGGGAAAGAGACCCAGTACTTC. It encodes CASSLISGGKETQYF.

This chain uses TRBV9 with TRBJ2-7; D gene unclear. Trimming pared 0 bases from V and 5 bases from J, leaving 6 bases between. This CDR3 contains 12 residues. The germline V gene has CDR1 SGDLS and CDR2 YYNGEE. In nucleotides, the CDR3 is TGTGCCAGCAGCGTAGTGGGCCACGAGCAGTACTTC. Translated: CASSVVGHEQYF.

The rearrangement joins TRBV2 to TRBJ2-1; 8 positions agree with TRBD2. The V segment lost 8 bases and the J segment 2 bases; nucleotides outside the gene matches: 8. From germline, CDR1 is SNHLY and CDR2 FYNNEI. CDR3 size: 15 residues. The CDR3 loop reads CASRRAGGAYNEQFF. The CDR3 nucleotides are TGTGCCAGCCGCCGGGCGGGGGGAGCCTACAATGAGCAGTTCTTC.

The genes are TRBV18 and TRBJ1-2; no clear D. Germline V gene data show CDR1 as KGHSH and CDR2 as LQKENI. The CDR3 length is 13 residues. Trimming took 0 bases from V and 3 from J, leaving 5 bases between them. The CDR3 reads CASSPPGDYGYTF. The CDR3 coding sequence is TGTGCCAGCTCACCACCCGGTGACTATGGCTACACCTTC.

The chain combines TRBV6-5 with TRBJ2-7; TRBD1 matches 7 bases. Germline-derived CDR1 and CDR2 are MNHEY and SVGAGI. The CDR3 covers 12 residues. With V trimmed by 6 bases and J by 5 bases, 4 bases remained unmatched. The CDR3 protein is CASSRTGDEQYF. The DNA of the CDR3 is TGTGCCAGCAGCCGAACAGGGGACGAGCAGTACTTC.

V and J are TRBV6-5 and TRBJ2-3, with 8 bases identical to TRBD2. Germline CDR1 MNHEY, CDR2 SVGAGI. V trimming: 4 bases; J trimming: 2 bases; junction bases outside the gene matches: 8. This CDR3 spans 16 amino acids. CDR3 amino acids: CASSSPWRGATDTQYF. In nucleotides, the CDR3 is TGTGCCAGCAGTTCGCCCTGGCGGGGGGCCACAGATACGCAGTATTTT.

The gene calls are TRBV19 and TRBJ2-5, with 10 bases aligning to TRBD1. Germline CDR1 reads LNHDA; CDR2 reads SQIVND (reference sequence). The CDR3 covers 16 residues. V lost 3 bases, J lost 4 bases, and 8 bases stayed unmatched. The CDR3 sequence: CASSIRSGQGGETQYF. CDR3 in DNA: TGTGCCAGTAGTATCAGGTCCGGACAGGGGGGAGAGACCCAGTACTTC.

The chain carries TRBV2 and TRBJ2-3; no reliable D call. CDR1 and CDR2 from the germline V gene are SNHLY and FYNNEI. V was clipped by 3 bases and J by 7 bases, with 2 bases between them. The CDR3 is made up of 10 amino acids. The CDR3 is CASSDNTQYF. In DNA, the CDR3 is TGTGCCAGCAGTGATAATACGCAGTATTTT.

This chain connects TRBV7-6 to TRBJ1-6; 7 nucleotides align to TRBD1. This CDR3 has 17 amino acids. V lost 1 base to trimming and J lost 6 bases; unmatched junction nucleotides: 9. Per the germline V gene, CDR1 is SGHVS and CDR2 is FNYEAQ. The CDR3 spells CASSLGIPGQSNSPLHF. The CDR3 coding sequence is TGTGCCAGCAGCTTAGGTATACCGGGACAGAGTAATTCACCCCTCCACTTT.

The rearrangement joins TRBV13 to TRBJ2-5; D remains ambiguous. Germline V gene sequence: CDR1 PRHDT, CDR2 FYEKMQ (reference sequence). The CDR3 runs 14 residues. Trimming left V 4 bases short and J 4 bases short, with 13 bases between. CDR3: CASSSPPPRETQYF. CDR3 DNA: TGTGCCAGCAGCTCCCCCCCGCCCAGAGAGACCCAGTACTTC.

This sequence joins TRBV21-1 and TRBJ2-7; TRBD1 is taken as the D call from the table, unchecked against the DNA. TRBV21-1 is assigned pseudogene status. The CDR3 has 15 amino acids. The CDR3 sequence: CASSTGTGENYEQYV. CDR3 coding DNA: TGTGCCAGCAGCACAGGGACAGGAGAAAACTACGAGCAGTACGTC.

The chain combines TRBV4-1 with TRBJ1-6, with a tentative D call TRBD1 (5 bases). CDR1 is MGHRA and CDR2 is YSYEKL in the germline V gene. The CDR3 has 17 amino acids. V lost 1 base and J 5 bases, leaving 15 bases between the germline ends. In DNA, the CDR3 is TGCGCCAGCAGCCAAGGCCCGGGGGTGAGGAATAATTCACCCCTCCACTTT. Amino acid sequence: CASSQGPGVRNNSPLHF.

The chain combines TRBV3-1 (or the pseudogene TRBV3-2) with TRBJ1-6; D ambiguous. V lost 1 base and J lost 16, with 8 bases in between. This CDR3 is built from 11 residues. The V gene's germline CDR1 is LGHDT and CDR2 YNNKEL (reference sequence). DNA for the CDR3: TGTGCCAGCAGCCAAGGCGGGTCACTCCACTTT. This encodes CASSQGGSLHF.

V gene TRBV5-1 combines with J gene TRBJ1-5; TRBD1 aligns across 9 bases. The J segment lost 1 base and the V segment lost 0 bases, leaving 5 bases of the junction unmatched. This CDR3 spans 17 amino acids. Per germline, CDR1 SGHRS and CDR2 YFSETQ. The CDR3 spells CASSLAPGQGSNQPQHF. In DNA form, the CDR3 reads TGCGCCAGCAGCTTGGCCCCGGGACAGGGAAGCAATCAGCCCCAGCATTTT.

A word on this clone: One end of the junction does not line up with germline, which may come from a read error. The chain uses TRBV28 and TRBJ1-4; D may be TRBD1 (5 bases). Germline V gene sequence: CDR1 MDHEN, CDR2 SYDVKM. This CDR3 is built from 15 residues. CDR3 DNA: TGTGCCAGCAGTCTAAAATCCGGGACTAGTGAAAAACTGTTTTTT. It specifies CASSLKSGTSEKLFF. Supplemented by reference TRBV28 and TRBJ1-4, the full variable domain reads DVKVTQSSRYLVKRTGEKVFLECVQDMDHENMFWYRQDPGLGLRLIYFSYDVKMKEKGDIPEGYSVSREKKERFSLILESASTNQTSMYLCASSLKSGTSEKLFFGSGTQLSVL.

The J gene is TRBJ2-3, the V gene TRBV5-5, with a possible D match to TRBD1 (5 bases). Per the germline V gene, CDR1 is SGHKS and CDR2 is YYEKEE (reference sequence). The CDR3 sequence is 14 residues long. V dropped 0 bases and J dropped 2 bases, with 7 bases sitting between them. The CDR3 spells CASSLEQATDTQYF. Here the CDR3 DNA reads TGTGCCAGCAGCTTGGAACAGGCCACAGATACGCAGTATTTT.

This chain connects TRBV5-6 to TRBJ2-2; D unresolved. V lost 5 bases to trimming and J lost 3 bases, with 11 bases between them. Germline V gene lookup returns CDR1 SGHDT and CDR2 YYEEEE. There are 14 residues in the CDR3. The CDR3 spells CASSPMQDTGELFF. In DNA form, the CDR3 reads TGTGCCAGCAGTCCCATGCAGGACACCGGGGAGCTGTTTTTT.